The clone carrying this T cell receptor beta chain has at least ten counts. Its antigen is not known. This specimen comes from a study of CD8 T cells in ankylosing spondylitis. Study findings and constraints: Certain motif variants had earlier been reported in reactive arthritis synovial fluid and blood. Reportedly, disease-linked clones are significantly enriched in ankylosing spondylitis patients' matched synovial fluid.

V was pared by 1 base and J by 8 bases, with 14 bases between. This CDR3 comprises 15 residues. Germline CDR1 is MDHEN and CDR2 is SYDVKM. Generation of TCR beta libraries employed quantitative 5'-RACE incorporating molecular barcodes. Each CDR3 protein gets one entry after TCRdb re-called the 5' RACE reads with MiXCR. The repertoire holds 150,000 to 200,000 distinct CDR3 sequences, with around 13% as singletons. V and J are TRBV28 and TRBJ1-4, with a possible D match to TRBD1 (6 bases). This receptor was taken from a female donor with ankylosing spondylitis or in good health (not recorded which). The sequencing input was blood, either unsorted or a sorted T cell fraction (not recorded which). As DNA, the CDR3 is TGTGCCAGCAGTTTATTCGGCAGGGGAGGGGAAAAACTGTTTTTT. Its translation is CASSLFGRGGEKLFF.